This record concerns one T cell receptor beta chain sequence. These data are taken from a study of blood T cell repertoires in COVID-19. Study information: There were acute and convalescent COVID-19 samples, and they came from the United States, Italy and Spain. T cells, B-cell-depleted T cells, or PBMCs supplied cDNA or gDNA.

The table came from immunoSEQ multiplex PCR; TCRdb's copy has only in-frame clones and leaves some out. The profile shows 150,000 or so clones, about four fifths of them singletons. The CDR3 extends over 18 amino acids. CDR1 and CDR2 (germline): SNHLY, FYNNEI. The V end lost 0 bases, the J end lost 1 base, and 15 bases lay between the germline ends. Sequencing used peripheral blood. The receptor's source is a woman aged 80 or over with acute or convalescent COVID-19. This chain uses TRBV2 with TRBJ1-4; unclear D gene. CDR3 in DNA: TGTGCCAGCAGTGAAGCTCAGGTCCAATCCGGAACTAATGAAAAACTGTTTTTT. Encoded protein: CASSEAQVQSGTNEKLFF.